These T cell receptor beta chains were read from a single sample in a study of vaccination effects on CD4 cells after COVID-19. Their cognate antigens are unknown. Sequenced by immunoSEQ multiplex PCR; TCRdb stores in-frame clones only, minus some. The table shows tens of thousands of clones, with about 80% occurring only once. The input for sequencing was CD4+ T cells from PBMCs cultured with HCoV-OC43 spike peptides, taken before COVID-19 vaccination. The receptors derive from a human donor who received a COVID-19 vaccine. Each CDR3 is given with its conserved first and last residue. A D gene is named only where the DNA matches it firmly. Only some rows state a clone size, as once, few, many or a class for expanded clones.

.,TRBJ1-2,.,TRBV6-5,TGTGCCAGCAGCCATGCAGGGGTCCACACCTTC,CASSHAGVHTF
few,TRBJ1-5,TRBD1,TRBV7-9,TGTGCCAGCAGCCCCGACAGGGCCCAGGGCAATCAGCCCCAGCATTTT,CASSPDRAQGNQPQHF
.,TRBJ2-5,.,TRBV12-3/TRBV12-4,TGTGCCAGCAGTTCCCCGGACCAAGAGACCCAGTACTTC,CASSSPDQETQYF
.,TRBJ2-2,.,TRBV24-1,TGTGCCACCCGGAGTTGGAACACCGGGGAGCTGTTTTTT,CATRSWNTGELFF
.,TRBJ1-5,.,TRBV19,TGTGCCAGTAGTCCCCGGGGGGCCGTGAGCAATCAGCCCCAGCATTTT,CASSPRGAVSNQPQHF
.,TRBJ2-6,.,TRBV27,TGTGCCAGCAGTTCAGGACAGCTGGCTGGGGCCAACGTCCTGACTTTC,CASSSGQLAGANVLTF
few,TRBJ2-5,TRBD1,TRBV3-1/TRBV3-2,TGTGCCAGCAGTCTCTTCGGACAGGGGAAAGAGACCCAGTACTTC,CASSLFGQGKETQYF
.,TRBJ1-1,TRBD1,TRBV6-4,TGTGCCAGCAGTGGACAGGGCTCGAACACTGAAGCTTTCTTT,CASSGQGSNTEAFF
.,TRBJ1-1,.,TRBV4-1,TGCGCCAGCAGCCACCCAACTGGAACCACTGAAGCTTTCTTT,CASSHPTGTTEAFF
once,TRBJ2-6,.,TRBV6-5,TGTGCCAGCAGTTACGGGACCTCTGGGGCCAACGTCCTGACTTTC,CASSYGTSGANVLTF
once,TRBJ2-3,.,TRBV18,TGTGCCAGCTCACCTAAACTAGACGGATACACAGATACGCAGTATTTT,CASSPKLDGYTDTQYF
.,TRBJ2-3,TRBD2,TRBV25-1,TGTGCCAGCAGTGAACTTTCGGCGGGGGGAAGCACAGATACGCAGTATTTT,CASSELSAGGSTDTQYF
.,TRBJ1-4,.,TRBV29-1,TGCAGCGTTGTCGGGCAGATAAGTGAAAAACTGTTTTTT,CSVVGQISEKLFF
.,TRBJ2-2,TRBD1,TRBV3-1/TRBV3-2,TGTGCCAGCAGCCAAGTGGCAGGGGGTGAGCCCAGACTCACCGGGGAGCTGTTTTTT,CASSQVAGGEPRLTGELFF
.,TRBJ1-2,TRBD1,TRBV3-1/TRBV3-2,TGTGCCAGCAGCCAACCGTCGACAGGGTATGGTAACTATGGCTACACCTTC,CASSQPSTGYGNYGYTF
few,TRBJ2-4,.,TRBV5-1,TGCGCCAGCAGCTTGCCAGGGGAAGACATTCAGTACTTC,CASSLPGEDIQYF
.,TRBJ1-2,.,TRBV12-5,TGTGCTAGTGGTTTGATCGGAGGGGTGTATGGCTACACCTTC,CASGLIGGVYGYTF
.,TRBJ2-6,TRBD1,TRBV18,TGTGCCAGCTCACCCAGGACAGGGCGCTCTGGGGCCAACGTCCTGACTTTC,CASSPRTGRSGANVLTF
few,TRBJ1-2,.,TRBV28,TGTGCCAGCGAGACTCCGGGGGCGAACTATGGCTACACCTTC,CASETPGANYGYTF
.,TRBJ2-4,TRBD1,TRBV30,TGTGCCTGGAGGAGGACAGGGGGGGAAAACATTCAGTACTTC,CAWRRTGGENIQYF
.,TRBJ1-1,.,TRBV19,TGTGCCAGTAGTGCTAGACAGGACACTGAAGCTTTCTTT,CASSARQDTEAFF
.,TRBJ2-6,.,TRBV5-4,TGTGCCAGCAGCTTAGACTCCTCTGGGGCCAACGTCCTGACTTTC,CASSLDSSGANVLTF
.,TRBJ2-2,.,TRBV19,TGTGCCAGTAGTTGGAGAGGGGCGGTCGGGGAGCTGTTTTTT,CASSWRGAVGELFF